The 2 T cell receptor beta chains reported below all come from one sample, sequenced in a study of T cell repertoires in cytomegalovirus infection. TCRdb called the reads again in MiXCR, with one record for every CDR3 protein. This repertoire shows about 600,000 distinct CDR3 sequences, roughly 24% found once; its top ten account for less than 9.5%. Sequenced input: CD8+ T cells from PBMCs. These receptors were obtained from a human donor in good health (CMV status not recorded). Some clones in this sample may be carry-over from other donors' samples.

This clonotype has just a few counts. The rearrangement joins TRBV14 to TRBJ1-2, with a tentative D call TRBD1 (5 bases). Germline CDR1 is SGHDN and CDR2 is FVKESK. The CDR3 has 16 amino acids. The V gene lost 4 bases and the J gene lost 3 bases, with 18 bases spanning the gap. CDR3 in DNA: TGTGCCAGCAGCCCTATGGGGGAGTTTCTCCACTATGGCTACACCTTC. Protein: CASSPMGEFLHYGYTF.

This clonotype was picked up many times. The rearrangement links TRBV7-2 to TRBJ1-6; a weak D match, TRBD1 (6 bases). Trimming left V 3 bases short and J 8 bases short, with 11 bases between. Germline V lookup: CDR1 SGHTA, CDR2 FQGNSA. This CDR3 has 14 residues. CDR3 bases: TGTGCCAGCAGCTTGGGGGACACGTATTCACCCCTCCACTTT. Translated, it gives CASSLGDTYSPLHF.